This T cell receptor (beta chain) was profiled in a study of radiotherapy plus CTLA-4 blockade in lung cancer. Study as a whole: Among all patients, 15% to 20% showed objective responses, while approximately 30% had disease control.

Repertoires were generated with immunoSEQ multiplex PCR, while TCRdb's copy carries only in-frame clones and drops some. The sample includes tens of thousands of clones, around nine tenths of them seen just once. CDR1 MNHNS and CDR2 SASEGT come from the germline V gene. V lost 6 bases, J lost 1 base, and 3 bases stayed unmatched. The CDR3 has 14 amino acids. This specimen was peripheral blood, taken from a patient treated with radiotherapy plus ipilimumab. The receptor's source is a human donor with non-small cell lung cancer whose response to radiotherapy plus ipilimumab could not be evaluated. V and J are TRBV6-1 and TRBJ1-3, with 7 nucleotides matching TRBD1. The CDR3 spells CASSSGGSGNTIYF. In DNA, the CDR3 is TGTGCCAGCAGCTCAGGGGGTTCTGGAAACACCATATATTTT.